These 24 T cell receptor beta chains were sequenced from one sample in a study of T cells in Graves' hyperthyroidism and ophthalmopathy. TCR beta CDR3 regions were amplified from RNA transcripts. The HTBI primer set drove a first-round RT-PCR of the TCR CDR3. Each CDR3 protein gets one entry after TCRdb re-called the multiplex PCR reads with MiXCR. The sample lists about 480,000 distinct CDR3 sequences; about an eighth were seen once. Material: blood. The receptor source for this set is a woman aged 18-30 years with Graves' hyperthyroidism.

This clonotype showed up many times. The chain carries TRBV11-1 and TRBJ2-3, with 10 bases matching TRBD2. Looked up from germline, CDR1 is SGHAT and CDR2 is FQDESV (reference sequence). The CDR3 contains 17 residues. Trimming cost V 0 bases and J 5 bases; bases outside gene matches: 8. The CDR3 region is CASSLALTSGPRDTQYF. CDR3 bases: TGTGCCAGCAGCTTAGCGTTGACTAGCGGGCCGCGAGATACGCAGTATTTT.

Written as DNA, the CDR3 is TGTGCCAGCAGTTACTCTAGGAACGGGGAGCTGTTTTTT. Protein sequence: CASSYSRNGELFF. The V gene is TRBV6-5, the J gene TRBJ2-2; D is ambiguous. V was pared by 0 bases and J by 7 bases, with 6 bases between. The germline CDR1 and CDR2 sequences are MNHEY and SVGAGI. The CDR3 has 13 amino acids.

The J gene is TRBJ2-7, the V gene TRBV4-1, with TRBD2 identical over 11 bases. The CDR3 extends over 17 amino acids. V was pared by 3 bases and J by 4 bases, with 11 bases of the junction left unmatched. Germline V CDR1 and CDR2: MGHRA, YSYEKL. CDR3: CASSQSWRVAGGYEQYF. For the CDR3, the DNA is TGCGCCAGCAGCCAGAGCTGGCGGGTAGCGGGAGGGTACGAGCAGTACTTC.

The sample holds a few counts of this clonotype. The rearrangement joins TRBV19 to TRBJ2-1; D remains unclear. From germline, CDR1 is LNHDA and CDR2 SQIVND (reference sequence). V gave up 3 bases and J gave up 4 bases, with 16 bases separating them. CDR3 length equals 16 residues. Here the CDR3 reads CASSITSPQPYNEQFF. DNA for the CDR3: TGTGCCAGTAGTATTACTTCCCCCCAGCCGTACAATGAGCAGTTCTTC.

This clonotype has at least ten counts. The chain couples TRBV20-1 to TRBJ2-2; TRBD2 matches 8 bases. Germline V CDR1 and CDR2: DFQATT, SNEGSKA (reference sequence). The CDR3 length is 20 residues. V was pared by 0 bases and J by 0 bases, with 15 bases of the junction left unmatched. CDR3 nucleotide sequence: TGCAGTGCTAGAGATCCTGCCGGGGAACGGCGGGAGGCGAACACCGGGGAGCTGTTTTTT. Its protein is CSARDPAGERREANTGELFF.

This chain links TRBV30 with TRBJ1-3, with D possibly being TRBD1 (6 bases). The germline gives CDR1 GTSNPN, CDR2 SVGIG (reference sequence). The ends were cut back, 4 bases at V and 1 base at J, with 14 bases in the middle. The CDR3 consists of 15 residues. CDR3 residues: CAWNNNRESGNTIYF. As DNA, the CDR3 is TGTGCCTGGAACAACAACAGGGAATCTGGAAACACCATATATTTT.

This clonotype was seen a few times. The genes are TRBV18 and TRBJ1-2; 7 bases are shared with TRBD1. The germline V gene encodes CDR1 KGHSH and CDR2 LQKENI. There are 14 residues in the CDR3. The V and J ends lost 5 bases and 8 bases, in that order; junction bases with no gene match: 11. DNA of the CDR3: TGTGCCAGCTCAACAGAGGGGGCGATTCGGGGCTACACCTTC. It translates to CASSTEGAIRGYTF.

The chain recombines TRBV11-2 with TRBJ2-3; 7 nucleotides align to TRBD1. CDR3 length: 13 residues. Germline CDR1 SGHAT, CDR2 FQNNGV. V gave up 3 bases and J gave up 7 bases; unmatched junction bases: 4. The CDR3 region is CASSLDRGHTQYF. For the CDR3, the DNA is TGTGCCAGCAGCTTGGATAGGGGGCATACGCAGTATTTT.

The chain is built from TRBV9 and TRBJ2-2; 12 nucleotides line up with TRBD2. Germline V lookup: CDR1 SGDLS, CDR2 YYNGEE. The CDR3 has 17 amino acids. The ends lost 0 bases at V and 5 bases at J; junction bases unmatched: 5. The CDR3 protein is CASSVAVLAGGTGELFF. The CDR3 bases are TGTGCCAGCAGCGTAGCGGTACTAGCGGGAGGAACCGGGGAGCTGTTTTTT.

This clonotype was seen a handful of times. The chain has TRBV6-1 and TRBJ1-4; D gene unclear. The CDR3 totals 12 residues. V was shortened by 6 bases and J by 7 bases, with 9 bases between the two germline ends. Germline V lookup: CDR1 MNHNS, CDR2 SASEGT. Here the CDR3 reads CASSLQSEKLFF. The CDR3 DNA reads as TGTGCCAGCAGCCTCCAGAGTGAAAAACTGTTTTTT.

This clonotype showed up just a few times. The rearrangement links TRBV29-1 to TRBJ1-1; D gene ambiguous. Germline lookup yields CDR1 SQVTM and CDR2 ANQGSEA. CDR3 length: 10 amino acids. Trimming removed 6 bases at V and 3 bases at J, with 5 bases between. Here the CDR3 reads CSVSHTEAFF. CDR3 nucleotides: TGCAGCGTCTCACACACTGAAGCTTTCTTT.

This clonotype was found many times. The V call is TRBV3-1, the J call TRBJ1-3; D remains ambiguous. This CDR3 comprises 14 residues. The V and J ends lost 1 base and 0 bases respectively, with 4 bases between them. The germline V gene has CDR1 LGHDT and CDR2 YNNKEL (reference sequence). The CDR3 coding sequence is TGTGCCAGCAGCCAAGGTCGCTCTGGAAACACCATATATTTT. Residues: CASSQGRSGNTIYF.

This clonotype occurred a few times. This chain links TRBV18 with TRBJ1-5; perhaps TRBD1 as D (6 bases). V lost 3 bases and J 3 bases, leaving 18 bases between the germline ends. Germline CDR1 KGHSH, CDR2 LQKENI. The CDR3 spans 17 residues. CDR3 coding DNA: TGTGCCAGCTCACCCTCGGTTACTGGACAGAACAATCAGCCCCAGCATTTT. Translated, it gives CASSPSVTGQNNQPQHF.

The rearrangement uses TRBV30 and TRBJ2-1; TRBD2 aligns across 7 bases. Germline V gene lookup returns CDR1 GTSNPN and CDR2 SVGIG (reference sequence). This CDR3 has 14 residues. J lost 4 bases, V lost 5 bases, and 8 bases had no gene match. CDR3: CAWGGSGLYNEQFF. CDR3 DNA: TGTGCCTGGGGGGGGTCGGGACTATACAATGAGCAGTTCTTC.

A remark on this clonotype: The germline gene is not matched at one end of the junction; a read error may be the cause. The chain combines TRBV12-3 or TRBV12-4 with TRBJ2-2; D possibly corresponds to TRBD2 (7 bases). The CDR3 consists of 15 residues. The CDR3: CASRLLRGGTEELFF. The DNA of the CDR3 is TGTGCCAGCAGGCTGCTAAGGGGGGGCACCGAGGAGCTGTTTTTT.

The J gene is TRBJ1-1, the V gene TRBV14, with D unresolved. CDR3 length: 14 residues. Germline CDR1 SGHDN, CDR2 FVKESK. The V gene lost 1 base and the J gene lost 4 bases, with 10 bases spanning the gap. CDR3 nucleotide sequence: TGTGCCAGCAGCCAAGTCCTCTGGGGCACTGAAGCTTTCTTT. Its translation: CASSQVLWGTEAFF.

This clonotype was picked up many times. The CDR3 nucleotides are TGTGCCAGCAGCCAACATAGCGGGAGGAGTGGGCAAGAGACCCAGTACTTC. Encoded protein: CASSQHSGRSGQETQYF. The chain combines TRBV6-2 or TRBV6-3 with TRBJ2-5; 10 bases agree with TRBD2. V was clipped by 6 bases and J by 2 bases; unmatched bases: 12. The germline V gene has CDR1 MNHEY and CDR2 SVGEGT. There are 17 residues in the CDR3.

This clonotype appeared many times. J is TRBJ1-1 and V is TRBV18; D call uncertain. Germline V gene data show CDR1 as KGHSH and CDR2 as LQKENI. V was clipped by 3 bases and J by 6 bases, with 11 bases between them. The CDR3 loop spans 13 amino acids. CDR3 in amino acids: CASSPSHASEAFF. CDR3 nucleotides: TGTGCCAGCTCACCGTCCCATGCGTCTGAAGCTTTCTTT.

Remarks on this clonotype: This may stem from a read error, because a much larger clone lies one nucleotide away. This chain joins TRBV20-1 and TRBJ2-7; the D gene is possibly TRBD2 (5 bases). Germline CDR1 DFQATT, CDR2 SNEGSKA (reference sequence). CDR3 length equals 14 residues. The CDR3 DNA follows: TGCAGTGCACACGATCGAGGGAGATCCTGCGAGCAGTACTTC. Translation gives CSAHDRGRSCEQYF.

This clonotype was counted only a few times. The chain recombines TRBV25-1 with TRBJ1-3; D is unclear. CDR1 is MGHDK, CDR2 SYGVNS, per germline. The CDR3 has 14 amino acids. Between the trimmed V and J ends, which lost 4 bases and 0 bases, there was a span of 7 bases. The CDR3 DNA reads as TGTGCCAGCAGTGGCCGGGACTCTGGAAACACCATATATTTT. Translating it yields CASSGRDSGNTIYF.

The DNA for the CDR3 is TGTGCCAGCAGGTCCGGGACTAGCGCTTACGAGCAGTACTTC. Its translation: CASRSGTSAYEQYF. The J gene is TRBJ2-7, the V gene TRBV2; 10 bases fit TRBD2. CDR3 length: 14 amino acids. From germline, CDR1 is SNHLY and CDR2 FYNNEI. Losses at the gene ends were 6 bases for V and 4 bases for J; bases not matched to a gene: 6.

This clonotype appeared a few times. Being one base from a much bigger clone, this may be a read error. The rearrangement links TRBV27 to TRBJ1-2; no definite D call. This CDR3 is built from 15 residues. CDR1 is MNHEY, CDR2 SMNVEV, per germline (reference sequence). Trimming took off 7 bases at V and 0 bases at J, with 15 bases between the two ends. The CDR3 DNA reads TGTGCCAGCAATTTGACAAGGGAAGCTAACTATGGCTACACCTTC. Its protein product is CASNLTREANYGYTF.

This clonotype was found many times. The chain has TRBV20-1 and TRBJ2-7; D is possibly TRBD2 (5 bases). The CDR3 consists of 9 residues. Trimming shortened V by 6 bases and J by 8 bases, and 8 bases separated the two germline ends. CDR1 and CDR2 from the germline V gene are DFQATT and SNEGSKA (reference sequence). CDR3 coding DNA: TGCAGTGCCGGGGATCAGCAGTACTTC. It is translated as CSAGDQQYF.

This sequence joins TRBV6-5 and TRBJ1-1; D gene unclear. Trimming left V 0 bases short and J 7 bases short, with 6 bases between. In germline, CDR1 is MNHEY, CDR2 SVGAGI. This CDR3 is built from 12 residues. For the CDR3, the DNA is TGTGCCAGCAGTTACTCCGGGCTTGAAGCTTTCTTT. Translating it yields CASSYSGLEAFF.